The 29 T cell receptor beta chains below were found in one sample sequenced in a study of early stage breast cancer tumors. The protocol was immunoSEQ multiplex PCR, while the TCRdb copy is restricted to in-frame clones and leaves out a portion. This sample has about 5,000 clones, with roughly two thirds found just once. Source material: breast tumor tissue. The receptors stem from a person aged 45-65 years with breast cancer.

The chain couples TRBV6-6 to TRBJ2-3; 11 positions match TRBD2. The V and J ends lost 6 bases and 9 bases, in that order; junction bases with no gene match: 14. Per germline, CDR1 MNHNY and CDR2 SVGAGI (reference sequence). The CDR3 sequence is 16 residues long. Here the CDR3 reads CASRKLSGGGLATQYF. In nucleotides, the CDR3 is TGTGCCAGCAGGAAACTTAGCGGGGGGGGCCTCGCGACGCAGTATTTT.

This clone was seen a few times. The rearrangement joins TRBV9 to TRBJ2-2; D is unresolved. Trimming removed 4 bases from V and 6 bases from J, with 19 bases in between. There are 16 residues in the CDR3. CDR1 and CDR2 (germline): SGDLS, YYNGEE. CDR3 in amino acids: CASSPRRAEAAGELFF. In DNA form, the CDR3 reads TGTGCCAGCAGCCCGAGAAGGGCAGAGGCCGCCGGGGAGCTGTTTTTT.

The rearrangement links TRBV7-2 to TRBJ1-4; D is unresolved. Trimming took off 5 bases at V and 0 bases at J, with 10 bases between the two ends. This CDR3 contains 15 residues. CDR1 and CDR2 from the germline V gene are SGHTA and FQGNSA. The CDR3 nucleotides are TGTGCCAGCAGCCAGACCCACACAACTAATGAAAAACTGTTTTTT. It yields the protein CASSQTHTTNEKLFF.

This chain connects TRBV7-3 to TRBJ2-5; D not certain. The better agreement between TRBJ2-7 and the DNA end casts doubt on the J call. The CDR3 has 14 amino acids. CDR1 is SGHTA and CDR2 is FQGTGA in the germline V gene. The CDR3 is CASSLAGPGYEQYF. CDR3 sequence (DNA): TGTGCCAGCAGCTTAGCCGGTCCCGGATACGAGCAGTACTTC.

J is TRBJ2-3 and V is TRBV19; 13 nucleotides agree with TRBD2. Trimming took 5 bases from V and 3 from J; bases not matched to a gene: 8. The CDR3 consists of 17 residues. Germline CDR1 and CDR2: LNHDA and SQIVND (reference sequence). The CDR3 region is CASSPLAGGTVTDTQYF. The CDR3 nucleotides are TGTGCCAGTAGTCCACTAGCGGGGGGGACGGTTACAGATACGCAGTATTTT.

For this clone: An end of the junction does not agree with germline; a read error may underlie this. The rearrangement joins TRBV7-7 to TRBJ1-1; D is uncertain. The CDR3 consists of 13 residues. Germline V gene sequence: CDR1 SSHAT, CDR2 FNYEAQ (reference sequence). The CDR3 protein is CASSLAPETEAFF. The CDR3 region has the DNA TGTGCTAGCAGCTTAGCCCCCGAGACTGAAGCTTTCTTT. Drawing the rest from reference TRBV7-7 and TRBJ1-1, the complete variable domain is GAGVSQSPRYKVTKRGQDVTLRCDPISSHATLYWYQQALGQGPEFLTYFNYEAQPDKSGLPSDRFSAERPEGSISTLTIQRTEQRDSAMYRCASSLAPETEAFFGQGTRLTVV.

The chain is built from TRBV6-5 and TRBJ1-1; tentatively, D is TRBD1 (5 bases). The CDR3 contains 14 residues. Per the germline V gene, CDR1 is MNHEY and CDR2 is SVGAGI. V was trimmed by 4 bases and J by 4 bases, leaving 13 bases between them. The CDR3: CASSFDRGTTEAFF. CDR3 nucleotide sequence: TGTGCCAGCAGTTTCGACCGGGGCACCACTGAAGCTTTCTTT.

The genes are TRBV6-6 and TRBJ2-7; D is uncertain. V was trimmed by 6 bases and J by 4 bases, leaving 10 bases between them. Germline V gene data show CDR1 as MNHNY and CDR2 as SVGAGI (reference sequence). The CDR3 runs 12 residues. The CDR3 DNA is TGTGCCAGCAGAGGAGACGCATACGAGCAGTACTTC. It translates to CASRGDAYEQYF.

This chain connects TRBV7-9 to TRBJ2-4; D unresolved. Germline loops: CDR1 SEHNR, CDR2 FQNEAQ (reference sequence). Trimming pared 3 bases from V and 0 bases from J, leaving 9 bases between. CDR3 size: 15 residues. The CDR3 nucleotides are TGTGCCAGCAGCTTTGGGTCCTTAGCCAAAAACATTCAGTACTTC. It is translated as CASSFGSLAKNIQYF.

This clone came up a few times. V is TRBV7-8 and J is TRBJ1-2; 8 nucleotides agree with TRBD1. In germline, CDR1 is SGHVS, CDR2 FQNEAQ. V trimming: 2 bases; J trimming: 4 bases; junction bases outside the gene matches: 9. The CDR3 sequence is 16 residues long. CDR3 protein: CASSLTPRGLIYGYTF. The CDR3 DNA is TGTGCCAGCAGCTTAACCCCCAGGGGGCTTATCTATGGCTACACCTTC.

This clone was counted only a few times. The V and J genes are TRBV27 and TRBJ1-4; 7 nucleotides match TRBD1. Germline CDR1 MNHEY, CDR2 SMNVEV (reference sequence). The CDR3 has 13 amino acids. After removal of 7 bases from V and 12 bases from J, the junction contained 11 bases not matched to a gene. The CDR3, as DNA: TGTGCCAGCAACTACAGGGGCCTTGGGGAACTGTTTTTT. Its protein product is CASNYRGLGELFF.

The sample holds a few counts of this clone. The chain has TRBV5-1 and TRBJ2-7, with D perhaps matching TRBD1 (5 bases). This CDR3 contains 15 residues. The V end lost 7 bases, the J end lost 1 base, and 18 bases lay between the germline ends. The germline CDR1 and CDR2 sequences are SGHRS and YFSETQ. The CDR3 here is CASQRGLQGSYEQYF. CDR3 bases: TGCGCCAGCCAGAGAGGATTGCAGGGATCCTACGAGCAGTACTTC.

The chain joins TRBV2 to TRBJ2-7, with D maybe TRBD2 (6 bases). The V end was cut by 8 bases, the J end by 2 bases, with 19 bases between. The CDR3 is made up of 15 amino acids. Germline CDR1 is SNHLY and CDR2 is FYNNEI. This chain's CDR3 is CASGIRASAPYEQYF. CDR3 coding DNA: TGTGCCAGCGGAATCAGGGCTAGCGCTCCCTACGAGCAGTACTTC.

The V and J genes are TRBV5-4 and TRBJ1-2; tentative D call: TRBD1 (6 bases). The CDR3 extends over 13 amino acids. CDR1 is SGHNT, CDR2 YYREEE, per germline (reference sequence). Trimming removed 0 bases at V and 8 bases at J, with 11 bases between. CDR3 nucleotides: TGTGCCAGCAGCTTGGCCAAAGGGGGGGGCTACACCTTC. This sequence encodes CASSLAKGGGYTF.

In its sample, this clone was seen once. V gene TRBV5-8 combines with J gene TRBJ2-1; D is unresolved. The CDR3 is 16 amino acids. Germline V gives CDR1 SGHTS, CDR2 YDEGEE. Trimming took 4 bases from V and 0 from J, leaving 14 bases between them. CDR3 in amino acids: CASSPPDGVSYNEQFF. The CDR3 bases are TGTGCCAGCAGCCCACCGGACGGTGTCTCCTACAATGAGCAGTTCTTC.

The gene calls are TRBV4-3 and TRBJ1-2; D gene uncertain. CDR1 LGHNA and CDR2 YSLEER come from the germline V gene. The CDR3 length is 14 residues. Trimming pared 4 bases from V and 2 bases from J, leaving 11 bases between. The CDR3 coding sequence is TGCGCCAGCAGCCCCCAGATAGGAAACTATGGCTACACCTTC. Residues: CASSPQIGNYGYTF.

CDR3 sequence reads: CASSLYTQGYGANVLTF. In nucleotides, the CDR3 is TGTGCCAGCAGTTTATATACTCAGGGCTATGGGGCCAACGTCCTGACTTTC. The chain recombines TRBV27 with TRBJ2-6; a weak D match, TRBD1 (5 bases). The germline CDR1 and CDR2 sequences are MNHEY and SMNVEV (reference sequence). V lost 1 base and J lost 3, with 13 bases in between. This CDR3 is 17 amino acids long.

The V call is TRBV15, the J call TRBJ1-2, with D maybe TRBD1 (5 bases). The CDR3 sequence is 15 residues long. V was pared by 0 bases and J by 8 bases, with 16 bases between. Per the germline V gene, CDR1 is LNHNV and CDR2 is YYDKDF (reference sequence). The CDR3 reads CATSRDRPGQEGYTF. The CDR3 nucleotides read TGTGCCACCAGCAGAGACCGCCCAGGGCAAGAGGGCTACACCTTC.

The chain joins TRBV5-4 to TRBJ2-5; D gene unclear. The ends were cut back, 2 bases at V and 0 bases at J, with 8 bases in the middle. In germline, CDR1 is SGHNT, CDR2 YYREEE (reference sequence). This CDR3 is 14 amino acids long. CDR3 sequence: CASSFRTDQETQYF. The DNA of the CDR3 is TGTGCCAGCAGCTTTCGCACAGACCAAGAGACCCAGTACTTC. The full variable domain, with the rest looked up from reference TRBV5-4 and TRBJ2-5, is ETGVTQSPTHLIKTRGQQVTLRCSSQSGHNTVSWYQQALGQGPQFIFQYYREEENGRGNFPPRFSGLQFPNYSSELNVNALELDDSALYLCASSFRTDQETQYFGPGTRLLVL.

The chain joins TRBV7-2 to TRBJ2-3; the D is unclear. The CDR3 consists of 15 residues. CDR1 is SGHTA and CDR2 is FQGNSA in the germline V gene. The V end was cut by 2 bases, the J end by 5 bases, with 14 bases between. The CDR3 DNA reads TGTGCCAGCAGCTTATGGGCTAGAGATAGAGATACGCAGTATTTT. This codes for CASSLWARDRDTQYF.

V is TRBV18 and J is TRBJ1-3; 9 bases are a match to TRBD1. Per germline, CDR1 KGHSH and CDR2 LQKENI. The CDR3 extends over 17 amino acids. V was clipped by 4 bases and J by 7 bases; unmatched bases: 14. The CDR3 here is CASSQVPGQGIGNTIYF. The DNA for the CDR3 is TGTGCCAGCTCACAAGTCCCGGGACAGGGAATTGGCAACACCATATATTTT.

This clone is termed hyperexpanded. The V and J genes are TRBV2 and TRBJ2-1; 7 positions match TRBD2. Losses at the gene ends were 3 bases for V and 7 bases for J; bases not matched to a gene: 9. The CDR3 runs to 15 residues. Germline assignment: CDR1 SNHLY and CDR2 FYNNEI. The CDR3 sequence: CASSDEGGPRNEQFF. As DNA, the CDR3 is TGTGCCAGCAGTGACGAGGGAGGGCCCAGGAATGAGCAGTTCTTC.

This clone was seen more than once but under ten times. CDR3 amino acids: CASSSYDSAQETQYF. CDR3 nucleotides: TGTGCCAGCAGTTCCTATGACAGCGCCCAAGAGACCCAGTACTTC. The V gene is TRBV27, the J gene TRBJ2-5; tentative D call: TRBD1 (5 bases). Germline V lookup: CDR1 MNHEY, CDR2 SMNVEV (reference sequence). CDR3 length equals 15 residues. V lost 4 bases and J lost 1, with 13 bases in between.

The chain carries TRBV19 and TRBJ2-7; D may be TRBD2 (5 bases). V was shortened by 3 bases and J by 5 bases, with 11 bases between the two germline ends. This CDR3 has 13 amino acids. Germline V gene data show CDR1 as LNHDA and CDR2 as SQIVND (reference sequence). The DNA for the CDR3 is TGTGCCAGTAGTATCGCCGGGATCAACGAGCAGTACTTC. It specifies CASSIAGINEQYF. The full variable domain, with the rest looked up from reference TRBV19 and TRBJ2-7, is DGGITQSPKYLFRKEGQNVTLSCEQNLNHDAMYWYRQDPGQGLRLIYYSQIVNDFQKGDIAEGYSVSREKKESFPLTVTSAQKNPTAFYLCASSIAGINEQYFGPGTRLTVT.

The gene calls are TRBV5-1 and TRBJ2-7; 10 nucleotides line up with TRBD1. CDR1 SGHRS and CDR2 YFSETQ come from the germline V gene. CDR3 size: 16 residues. V was pared by 0 bases and J by 3 bases, with 6 bases of the junction left unmatched. The CDR3 DNA sequence: TGCGCCAGCAGCTTGGTCTCCGGGACAGGGGACTACGAGCAGTACTTC. Residues: CASSLVSGTGDYEQYF. The variable domain in full, with the rest retrieved from reference TRBV5-1 and TRBJ2-7, is KAGVTQTPRYLIKTRGQQVTLSCSPISGHRSVSWYQQTPGQGLQFLFEYFSETQRNKGNFPGRFSGRQFSNSRSEMNVSTLELGDSALYLCASSLVSGTGDYEQYFGPGTRLTVT.

J is TRBJ1-2 and V is TRBV9; D is perhaps TRBD1 (5 bases). The germline V and J ends were trimmed by 6 bases and 4 bases, with 19 bases remaining between them. The CDR3 covers 15 residues. The germline gives CDR1 SGDLS, CDR2 YYNGEE. CDR3 DNA sequence: TGTGCCAGCACCCCCGAGGGGCAGGTCATCTATGGCTACACCTTC. It codes for CASTPEGQVIYGYTF.

The J gene is TRBJ2-1, the V gene TRBV5-1; 8 bases align to TRBD2. Per the germline V gene, CDR1 is SGHRS and CDR2 is YFSETQ. This CDR3 is 19 amino acids long. With V trimmed by 0 bases and J by 3 bases, 14 bases remained unmatched. Here the CDR3 reads CASSLARGVGTSIYNEQFF. CDR3 DNA: TGCGCCAGCAGCTTGGCTAGGGGGGTCGGGACTAGTATCTACAATGAGCAGTTCTTC.

The rearrangement uses TRBV2 and TRBJ2-2; no reliable D call. Germline V gene lookup returns CDR1 SNHLY and CDR2 FYNNEI. The CDR3 contains 13 residues. The germline V and J ends were trimmed by 8 bases and 4 bases, with 11 bases remaining between them. The CDR3 sequence is CASSTSSTGELFF. CDR3 sequence (DNA): TGTGCCAGCTCCACCTCTAGCACCGGGGAGCTGTTTTTT. The variable domain in full, completed from reference TRBV2 and TRBJ2-2, reads EPEVTQTPSHQVTQMGQEVILRCVPISNHLYFYWYRQILGQKVEFLVSFYNNEISEKSEIFDDQFSVERPDGSNFTLKIRSTKLEDSAMYFCASSTSSTGELFFGEGSRLTVL.

This clone occurred a few times. The chain has TRBV2 and TRBJ1-1; D ambiguous. Germline V gene data show CDR1 as SNHLY and CDR2 as FYNNEI. V was cut by 1 base and J by 7 bases, with 13 bases left in between. This CDR3 region has 14 residues. The CDR3 here is CASSEVQNTGEAFF. CDR3 DNA sequence: TGTGCCAGCAGTGAAGTACAAAACACCGGTGAAGCTTTCTTT. Combining the CDR3 with reference TRBV2 and TRBJ1-1 gives the whole variable domain EPEVTQTPSHQVTQMGQEVILRCVPISNHLYFYWYRQILGQKVEFLVSFYNNEISEKSEIFDDQFSVERPDGSNFTLKIRSTKLEDSAMYFCASSEVQNTGEAFFGQGTRLTVV.